This entry features one T cell receptor beta chain sequence. The CDR3 sequence is 14 residues long. The V gene's germline CDR1 is SQVTM and CDR2 ANQGSEA. V shed 5 bases and J 2 bases; nucleotides not matched to a gene: 5. These data belong to a study of blood T cell repertoires in COVID-19. TCRdb's copy holds only in-frame clones and misses some; the assay was immunoSEQ multiplex PCR. The sample carries more than 95,000 clones, about 89% recorded once. The sample consisted of peripheral blood. This TCR was sampled from a human donor in a cohort sampled during active COVID-19. The rearrangement uses TRBV29-1 and TRBJ2-7; 11 bases map to TRBD2. DNA for the CDR3: TGCAGCGTTAGGCCGGGACTAGCGGCCTACGAGCAGTACTTC. Amino acids: CSVRPGLAAYEQYF.